This TCR beta chain was found in a study of cytomegalovirus exposure and HLA in healthy donors. Study observations and caveats: CMV serostatus alone was available as immune exposure information.

As concerns this clone: Its antigen is as yet unknown.

Vbeta (60) and Jbeta (13) primers were used in the PCR. Some clones are missing from TCRdb's copy, which holds only in-frame ones; the method was immunoSEQ multiplex PCR. The sample lists around 120,000 clones; 75% to 85% were seen once. The sequencing input was PBMCs. This TCR came from a male donor in good health and CMV-seropositive.

The CDR3 region has the DNA TGTGCCATCAGTGAGAACAGGGAGATCTACGAGCAGTACTTC. It encodes CAISENREIYEQYF. The chain is built from TRBV10-3 and TRBJ2-7, with TRBD1 as a possible D gene (6 bases). The ends were cut back, 2 bases at V and 3 bases at J, with 11 bases in the middle. This CDR3 contains 14 residues. Germline V gene sequence: CDR1 ENHRY, CDR2 SYGVKD.